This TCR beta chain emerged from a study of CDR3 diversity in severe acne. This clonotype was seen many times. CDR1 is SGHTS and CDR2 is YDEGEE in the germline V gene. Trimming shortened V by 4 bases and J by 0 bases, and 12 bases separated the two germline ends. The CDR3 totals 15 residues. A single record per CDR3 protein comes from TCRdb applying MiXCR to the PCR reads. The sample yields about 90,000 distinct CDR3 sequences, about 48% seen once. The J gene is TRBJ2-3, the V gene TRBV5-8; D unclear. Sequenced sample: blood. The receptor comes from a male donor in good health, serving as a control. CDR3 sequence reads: CASSPRHASTDTQYF. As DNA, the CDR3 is TGTGCCAGCAGCCCCCGCCACGCTAGCACAGATACGCAGTATTTT.